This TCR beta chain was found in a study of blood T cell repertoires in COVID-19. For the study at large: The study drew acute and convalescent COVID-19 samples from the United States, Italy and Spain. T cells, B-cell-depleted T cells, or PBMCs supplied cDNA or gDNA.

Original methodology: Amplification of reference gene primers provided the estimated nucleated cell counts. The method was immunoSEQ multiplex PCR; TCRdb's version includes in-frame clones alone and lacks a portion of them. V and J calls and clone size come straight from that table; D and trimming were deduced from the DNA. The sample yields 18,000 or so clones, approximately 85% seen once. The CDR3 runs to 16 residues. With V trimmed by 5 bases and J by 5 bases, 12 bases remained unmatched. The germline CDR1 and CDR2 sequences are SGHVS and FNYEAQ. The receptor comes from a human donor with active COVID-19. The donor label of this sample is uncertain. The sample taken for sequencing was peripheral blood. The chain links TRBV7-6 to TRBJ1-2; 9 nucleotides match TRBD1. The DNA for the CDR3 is TGTGCCAGCAGCCCCGGGACAGGGTACAATGAGTATGGCTACACCTTC. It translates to CASSPGTGYNEYGYTF.